The TCR beta chain under discussion was sequenced for a study of cytomegalovirus exposure and HLA in healthy donors. Overall study findings and caveats: A later look showed TCR association rates differing by HLA locus, highest for DRB1 and lowest for HLA-C.

Turning to this clone: No antigen is known for it.

The primer mix had 60 Vbeta and 13 Jbeta primers. Clones were read by immunoSEQ multiplex PCR, and TCRdb kept only the in-frame ones, dropping some. The sample lists some 120,000 clones; about 8.5% were seen once. V was shortened by 1 base and J by 6 bases, with 10 bases between the two germline ends. This CDR3 spans 13 amino acids. CDR1 is SEHNR and CDR2 is FQNEAQ in the germline V gene (reference sequence). Sequencing was performed on PBMCs. The chain carries TRBV7-9 and TRBJ2-7; D is ambiguous. This TCR was recovered from a man aged 35 to 55 in good health and CMV-seronegative. CDR3 sequence: CASSLVQSVEQYF. As DNA, the CDR3 is TGTGCCAGCAGCTTAGTCCAGTCCGTCGAGCAGTACTTC.